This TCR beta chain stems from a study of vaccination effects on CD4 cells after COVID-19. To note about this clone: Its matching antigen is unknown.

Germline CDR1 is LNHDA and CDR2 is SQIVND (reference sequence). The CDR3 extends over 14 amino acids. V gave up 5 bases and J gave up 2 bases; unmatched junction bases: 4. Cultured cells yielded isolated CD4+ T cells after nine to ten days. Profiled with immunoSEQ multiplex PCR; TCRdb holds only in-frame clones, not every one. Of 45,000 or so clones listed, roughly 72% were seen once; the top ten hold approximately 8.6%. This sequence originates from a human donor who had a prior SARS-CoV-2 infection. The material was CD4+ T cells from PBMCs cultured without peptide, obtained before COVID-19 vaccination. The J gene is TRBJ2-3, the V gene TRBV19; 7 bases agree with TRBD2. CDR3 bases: TGTGCCAGTAGTGTAAAGCGGGACACAGATACGCAGTATTTT. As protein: CASSVKRDTDTQYF.